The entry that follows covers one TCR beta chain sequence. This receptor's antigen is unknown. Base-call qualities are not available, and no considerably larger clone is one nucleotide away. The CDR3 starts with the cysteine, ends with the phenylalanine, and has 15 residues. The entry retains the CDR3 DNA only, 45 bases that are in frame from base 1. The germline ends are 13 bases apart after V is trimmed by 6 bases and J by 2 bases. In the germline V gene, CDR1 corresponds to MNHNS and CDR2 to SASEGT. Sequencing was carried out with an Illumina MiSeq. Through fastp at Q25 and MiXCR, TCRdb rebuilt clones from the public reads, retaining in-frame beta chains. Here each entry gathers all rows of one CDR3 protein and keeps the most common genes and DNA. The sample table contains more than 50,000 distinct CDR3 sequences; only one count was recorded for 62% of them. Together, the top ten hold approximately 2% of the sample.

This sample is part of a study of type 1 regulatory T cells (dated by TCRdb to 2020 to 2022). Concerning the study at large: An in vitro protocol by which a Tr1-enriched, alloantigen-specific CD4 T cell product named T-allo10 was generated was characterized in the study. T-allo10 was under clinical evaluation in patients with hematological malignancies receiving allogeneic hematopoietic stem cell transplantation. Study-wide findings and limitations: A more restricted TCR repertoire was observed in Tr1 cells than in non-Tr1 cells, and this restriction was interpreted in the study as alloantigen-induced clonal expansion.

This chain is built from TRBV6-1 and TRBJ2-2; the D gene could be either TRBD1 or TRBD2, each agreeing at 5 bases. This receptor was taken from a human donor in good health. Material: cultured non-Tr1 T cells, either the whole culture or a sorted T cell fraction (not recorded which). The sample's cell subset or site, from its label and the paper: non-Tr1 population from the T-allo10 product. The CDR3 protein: CASRTGTDNTGELFF. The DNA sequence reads TGTGCCAGCAGGACCGGGACGGATAACACCGGGGAGCTGTTTTTT.